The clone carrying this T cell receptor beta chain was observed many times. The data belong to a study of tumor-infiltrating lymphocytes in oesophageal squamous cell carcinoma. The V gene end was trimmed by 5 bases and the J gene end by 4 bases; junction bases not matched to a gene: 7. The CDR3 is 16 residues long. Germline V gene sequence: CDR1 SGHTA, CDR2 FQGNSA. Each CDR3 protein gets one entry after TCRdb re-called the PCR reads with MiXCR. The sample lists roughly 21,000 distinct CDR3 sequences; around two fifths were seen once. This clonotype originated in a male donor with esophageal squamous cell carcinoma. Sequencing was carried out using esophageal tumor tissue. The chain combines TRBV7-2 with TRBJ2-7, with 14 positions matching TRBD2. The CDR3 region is CASSPTSGRVPYEQYF. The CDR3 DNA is TGTGCCAGCAGCCCGACTAGCGGGAGGGTCCCGTACGAGCAGTACTTC.